A selection of T cell receptor beta chains follows, all from one sample in a study of blood T cell repertoires in COVID-19. Measured with immunoSEQ multiplex PCR; TCRdb has only the in-frame clones, and not every one. Found here are some 190,000 clones, 82% of them singletons; the top ten hold approximately 7.8%. The sequencing sample was made of peripheral blood. These TCRs come from a woman aged 55-69 years with COVID-19, enrolled during active disease. CDR3s include the opening cysteine and the closing phenylalanine or tryptophan. The D gene is left open where the match is weak. The listing skips clone size in some rows; elsewhere it reads once, few, many or a size class.

CDR3 length,D gene,J gene,V gene,clone size,CDR3 protein,CDR3 DNA
11,NA,TRBJ2-5,TRBV28,NA,CATGDQETQYF,TGTGCCACCGGGGACCAAGAGACCCAGTACTTC
13,NA,TRBJ2-7,TRBV6-5,NA,CASRRTRVYEQYF,TGTGCCAGCCGGAGGACGCGGGTGTACGAGCAGTACTTC
15,NA,TRBJ1-5,TRBV19,NA,CASSRDTYSNQPQHF,TGTGCCAGTAGTAGGGACACTTATAGCAATCAGCCCCAGCATTTT
13,NA,TRBJ1-1,TRBV27,once,CASRRMYDTEAFF,TGTGCCAGCAGGCGTATGTACGACACTGAAGCTTTCTTT
13,NA,TRBJ1-2,TRBV7-2,NA,CASSLDGGYGYTF,TGTGCCAGCAGCTTAGACGGGGGCTATGGCTACACCTTC
16,TRBD2,TRBJ2-3,TRBV28,NA,CASSLTAGVSTDTQYF,TGTGCCAGCAGTTTAACTGCGGGAGTCAGCACAGATACGCAGTATTTT
19,TRBD2,TRBJ2-5,TRBV7-2,NA,CASSLVGARLAGEIVAQYF,TGTGCCAGCAGCTTAGTGGGCGCCCGACTAGCGGGAGAAATAGTGGCCCAGTACTTC
13,NA,TRBJ1-6,TRBV19,NA,CASSSQGSSPLHF,TGTGCCAGTAGCTCACAGGGTTCATCACCCCTCCACTTT
13,NA,TRBJ1-5,TRBV6-5,NA,CASHDRRNQPQHF,TGTGCCAGCCATGACAGGCGCAATCAGCCCCAGCATTTT
13,NA,TRBJ2-5,TRBV7-3,NA,CASSAEIQETQYF,TGTGCCAGCAGCGCAGAAATACAAGAGACCCAGTACTTC
13,NA,TRBJ1-2,TRBV6-5,NA,CASSYSAGYGYTF,TGTGCCAGCAGTTACTCCGCAGGCTATGGCTACACCTTC
13,NA,TRBJ1-1,TRBV5-1,NA,CASSLAMATEAFF,TGCGCCAGCAGCTTGGCCATGGCCACTGAAGCTTTCTTT
17,TRBD2,TRBJ2-2,TRBV4-1,NA,CASSQDPGASGTGELFF,TGCGCCAGCAGCCAAGACCCCGGGGCTAGCGGTACCGGGGAGCTGTTTTTT
14,TRBD1,TRBJ1-2,TRBV19,NA,CASKIPGQGRSYTF,TGTGCCAGTAAAATCCCGGGACAGGGTAGAAGCTACACCTTC
17,NA,TRBJ1-4,TRBV28,NA,CASSLSNGGATNEKLFF,TGTGCCAGCAGTTTATCTAACGGTGGTGCGACTAATGAAAAACTGTTTTTT
16,NA,TRBJ2-4,TRBV28,few,CAISLLAHKEGNIQYF,TGTGCCATCAGCCTCCTAGCTCATAAGGAAGGGAACATTCAGTACTTC